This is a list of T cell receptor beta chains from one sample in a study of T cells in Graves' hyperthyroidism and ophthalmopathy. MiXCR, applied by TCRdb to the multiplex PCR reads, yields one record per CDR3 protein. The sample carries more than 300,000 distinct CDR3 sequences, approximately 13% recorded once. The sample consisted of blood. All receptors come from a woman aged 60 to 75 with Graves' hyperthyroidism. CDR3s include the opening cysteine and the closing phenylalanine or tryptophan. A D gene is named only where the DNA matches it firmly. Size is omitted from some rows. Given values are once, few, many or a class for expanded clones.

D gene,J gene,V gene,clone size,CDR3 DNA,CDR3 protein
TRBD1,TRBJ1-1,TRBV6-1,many,TGTGCCAGCAGTGAATTTTACAACATTGTGGACAGGGGCAACACTGAAGCTTTCTTT,CASSEFYNIVDRGNTEAFF
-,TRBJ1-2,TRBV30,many,TGTGCCTGGAGTGATCCGAACAGGGTTGATGGCTACACCTTC,CAWSDPNRVDGYTF
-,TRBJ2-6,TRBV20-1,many,TGCAGTGCTAGTGTGCCAACCTCTGGGGCCAACGTCCTGACTTTC,CSASVPTSGANVLTF
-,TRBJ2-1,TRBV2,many,TGTGCCAGCAGTGTAGCAACATTATACAATGAGCAGTTCTTC,CASSVATLYNEQFF
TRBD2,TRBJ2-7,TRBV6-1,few,TGTGCCAGCAGCGGGGGACTAGCGGGAGTCACCTACGAGCAGTACTTC,CASSGGLAGVTYEQYF
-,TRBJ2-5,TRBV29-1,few,TGCAGCGTTGACGAGGGGGGGGAGACCCAGTACTTC,CSVDEGGETQYF
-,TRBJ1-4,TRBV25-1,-,TGTGCCAGCAGTGCCTGGGGAGATAATGAAAAACTGTTTTTT,CASSAWGDNEKLFF
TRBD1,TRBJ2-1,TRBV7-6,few,TGTGCCAGCAGCTTAGAGGGACAGGGTAGTGAGCAGTTCTTC,CASSLEGQGSEQFF
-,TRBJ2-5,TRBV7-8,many,TGTGCCAGCCTGGGGCAGTACCAAGAGACCCAGTACTTC,CASLGQYQETQYF
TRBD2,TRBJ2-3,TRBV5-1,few,TGCGCCAGCAGCCCTTCGGGACTAGCGATAGCAGATACGCAGTATTTT,CASSPSGLAIADTQYF
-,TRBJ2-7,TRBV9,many,TGTGCCAGCAGCGTAGGCAGACAGACCTACGAGCAGTACTTC,CASSVGRQTYEQYF
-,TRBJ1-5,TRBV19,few,TGTGCCAGTAACCTGGGACGACAGCCCCAGCATTTT,CASNLGRQPQHF
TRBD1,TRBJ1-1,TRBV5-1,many,TGCGCCAGCAGCACGGACAGGCGAGTAGCTTTCTTT,CASSTDRRVAFF
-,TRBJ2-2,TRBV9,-,TGTGCCAGCAGCGGGGGACATCCCGGGGAGCTGTTTTTT,CASSGGHPGELFF
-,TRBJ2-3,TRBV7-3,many,TGTGCCAGCAGCACTTTGGTACAACCTCGAGGGATTACGCAGTATTTT,CASSTLVQPRGITQYF
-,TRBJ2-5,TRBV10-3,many,TGTGCCACCCGACCAAGGGAGGCAGAGACCCAGTACTTC,CATRPREAETQYF
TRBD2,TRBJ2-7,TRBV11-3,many,TGTGCCAGCAGCTCGAATGGGGCGGGAGGTGTCTACGAGCAGTACTTC,CASSSNGAGGVYEQYF
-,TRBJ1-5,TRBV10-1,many,TGCGCCAGCAGGTGGGCGGTCGGGAATCAGCCCCAGCATTTT,CASRWAVGNQPQHF
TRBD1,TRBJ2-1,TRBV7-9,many,TGTGCCAGCAGAAGCCGGGACAGATACAATGAGCAGTTCTTC,CASRSRDRYNEQFF
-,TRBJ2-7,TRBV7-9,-,TGTGCCAGCAGGACGGACTCCTACGAGCAGTACTTC,CASRTDSYEQYF
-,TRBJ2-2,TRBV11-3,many,TGTGCCAGCAGCTCCAACACCGGGGAGCTGTTTTTT,CASSSNTGELFF
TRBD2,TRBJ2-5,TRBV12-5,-,TGTGCTAGTGGTTTGGGCTGGACTAGCGGGTTTGAGACCCAGTACTTC,CASGLGWTSGFETQYF
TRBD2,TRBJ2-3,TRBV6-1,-,TGTGCCAGCAGTTTTCAAGCGGGAGTCCCAGATACGCAGTATTTT,CASSFQAGVPDTQYF
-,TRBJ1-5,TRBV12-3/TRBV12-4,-,TGTGCCAGCAGTACACAGGATAGCAATCAGCCCCGGCATTTT,CASSTQDSNQPRHF
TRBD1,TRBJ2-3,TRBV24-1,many,TGTGCCACCAGTGGACGGACAGGGGTGGATACGCAGTATTTT,CATSGRTGVDTQYF
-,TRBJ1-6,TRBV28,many,TGTGCCAGCAGTTTACGACGGACTCCGCTCGGTAAATCACCCCTCCACTTT,CASSLRRTPLGKSPLHF
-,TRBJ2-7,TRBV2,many,TGTGCCAGCAAGGAGCGGACCTCCTACGAGCAGTACTTC,CASKERTSYEQYF
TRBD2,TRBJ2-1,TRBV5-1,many,TGCGCCAGCAGCTTGGAACCTAGCGGGAGGGTCCGTAGGGGCAATGAGCAGTTCTTC,CASSLEPSGRVRRGNEQFF
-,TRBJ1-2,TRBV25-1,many,TGTGCCAGCAGTAACACGGTGGGAGGCTACACCTTC,CASSNTVGGYTF
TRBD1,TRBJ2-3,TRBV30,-,TGTGCCTGGAGATTACAGGGGGGCACAGATACGCAGTATTTT,CAWRLQGGTDTQYF
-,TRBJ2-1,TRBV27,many,TGTGCCAGCAGCTTTTCCGATGAGCAGTTCTTC,CASSFSDEQFF
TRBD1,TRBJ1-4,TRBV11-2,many,TGTGCCAGCAGCTCCCAGGGACAGGGTGAAAAACTGTTTTTT,CASSSQGQGEKLFF
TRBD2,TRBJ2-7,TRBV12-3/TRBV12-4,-,TGTGCCACTTCGGCGGGAGGGACCTACGAGCAGTACTTC,CATSAGGTYEQYF
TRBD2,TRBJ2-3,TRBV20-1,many,TGCAGTGCTAGTGGATTCACTAGCGGGAGGAGCACAGATACGCAGTATTTT,CSASGFTSGRSTDTQYF
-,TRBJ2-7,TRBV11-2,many,TGTGCCAGCAGCTTAGACTTGGCGTCCTACGAGCAGTACTTC,CASSLDLASYEQYF
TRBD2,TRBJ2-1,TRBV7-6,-,TGTGCCAGCAGCCCGCGGACTAGCGGGAGGGCCCATGATGAGCAGTTCTTC,CASSPRTSGRAHDEQFF
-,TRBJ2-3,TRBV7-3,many,TGTGCCAGCAGCCCCGGCGGGGTAACAGATACGCAGTATTTT,CASSPGGVTDTQYF
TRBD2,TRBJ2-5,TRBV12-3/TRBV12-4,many,TGTGCCAGCAGTTCCAGACTAGCGGGAGGGATGGAGACCCAGTACTTC,CASSSRLAGGMETQYF
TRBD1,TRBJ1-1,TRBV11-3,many,TGTGCCAGCAGCTTACGACAGGGGGCGGGGAACACTGAAGCTTTCTTT,CASSLRQGAGNTEAFF
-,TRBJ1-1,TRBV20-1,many,TGCAGTGTGACAAACTGGGGTTTAGGAACTGAAGCTTTCTTT,CSVTNWGLGTEAFF
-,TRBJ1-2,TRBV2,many,TGTGCCAGCAGGCCTGAAGGGAGGCGGGGCTACACCTTC,CASRPEGRRGYTF
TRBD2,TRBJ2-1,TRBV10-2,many,TGCGCCAGCAGTGATGAGACTAGCGGGAGGAATGAGCAGTTCTTC,CASSDETSGRNEQFF
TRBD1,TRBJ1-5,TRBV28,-,TGTGCCAGCAGTCAGAGGACAGGGGGCTTTCAGCCCCAGCATTTT,CASSQRTGGFQPQHF
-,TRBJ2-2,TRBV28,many,TGTGCCAGCAGTTTATGGCTAGGAGGGAGTCCCGCCGGGGAGCTGTTTTTT,CASSLWLGGSPAGELFF
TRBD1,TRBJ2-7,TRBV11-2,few,TGTGCCAGCAGCTTATGGGGACAGACCTACGAGCAGTACTTC,CASSLWGQTYEQYF
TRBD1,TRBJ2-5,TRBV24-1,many,TGTGCCACCAGTGATTTTGTGGGACAGGGGGCGCGAGAGACCCAGTACTTC,CATSDFVGQGARETQYF
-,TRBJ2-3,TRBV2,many,TGTGCCAGCAGGTACCTAGATACGCAGTATTTT,CASRYLDTQYF
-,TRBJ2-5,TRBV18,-,TGTGCCAGCTCACCCTATTCCGGCCCCGGCGGGGAGACCCAGTACTTC,CASSPYSGPGGETQYF
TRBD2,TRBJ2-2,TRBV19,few,TGTGCCAGTACCGGGCGGGAGTACACCGGGGAGCTGTTTTTT,CASTGREYTGELFF
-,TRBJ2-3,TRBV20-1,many,TGCAGTGCTAGAGAGCCCCCAACGACAGATACGCAGTATTTT,CSAREPPTTDTQYF
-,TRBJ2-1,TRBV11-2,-,TGTGCCAGCAGCTTAACCGGGGGCCAAGCCGTTGAGCAGTTCTTC,CASSLTGGQAVEQFF
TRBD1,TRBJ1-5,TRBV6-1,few,TGTGCCAGCAGTGAAGTGGGGACAGGCAATCAGTCCCAGCATTTT,CASSEVGTGNQSQHF
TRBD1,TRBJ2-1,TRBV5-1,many,TGCGCCAGCAGCCTGCAGGCGGGACAGGGGTTTGAGCAGTTCTTC,CASSLQAGQGFEQFF
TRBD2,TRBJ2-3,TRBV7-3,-,TGTGCCAGCAGCTCCCGGATGGGGGGGAGCACAGATACGCAGTATTTT,CASSSRMGGSTDTQYF